A single sample is the source of the 30 T cell receptor beta chains below, sequenced in a study of long-term antiretroviral therapy in people with HIV. The immunoSEQ assay was v3.0, run at survey level. Repertoires were generated with immunoSEQ multiplex PCR, while TCRdb's copy carries only in-frame clones and drops some. The sample shows 20,000 to 25,000 clones, roughly 82% of them seen only once. The input for sequencing was unsorted PBMCs, taken 0.3 years after starting antiretroviral therapy. Source of these receptors: a man in his forties or fifties with HIV.

This sequence joins TRBV6-4 and TRBJ2-1, with D possibly TRBD2 on 5 matching bases. Looked up from germline, CDR1 is MRHNA and CDR2 is SNTAGT. Trimming cost V 4 bases and J 0 bases, with 10 bases left between them. The CDR3 is made up of 15 amino acids. DNA of the CDR3: TGTGCCAGCAGTGCTAGCATGAGCTCCTACAATGAGCAGTTCTTC. It specifies CASSASMSSYNEQFF.

V is TRBV27 and J is TRBJ1-1, with D perhaps TRBD1 (5 bases). Germline-derived CDR1 and CDR2 are MNHEY and SMNVEV (reference sequence). V was cut by 5 bases and J by 2 bases, with 18 bases left in between. The CDR3 covers 16 residues. Written as DNA, the CDR3 is TGTGCCAGCAGTCCTCACAGGAGACTCCTTAACACTGAAGCTTTCTTT. Encoded protein: CASSPHRRLLNTEAFF.

The rearrangement links TRBV7-9 to TRBJ2-5; tentatively, D is TRBD1 (5 bases). The CDR3 covers 14 residues. Germline CDR1 SEHNR, CDR2 FQNEAQ (reference sequence). V shed 5 bases and J shed 7 bases, with 17 bases lying between them. CDR3 sequence reads: CASSPPGLLGTQYF. The CDR3 region has the DNA TGTGCCAGCAGCCCCCCAGGGCTTTTGGGGACCCAGTACTTC. Variable domain in full (rest from reference TRBV7-9 and TRBJ2-5): DTGVSQNPRHKITKRGQNVTFRCDPISEHNRLYWYRQTLGQGPEFLTYFQNEAQLEKSRLLSDRFSAERPKGSFSTLEIQRTEQGDSAMYLCASSPPGLLGTQYFGPGTRLLVL.

The chain uses TRBV5-8 and TRBJ2-1; no reliable D call. This CDR3 is 14 amino acids long. V lost 3 bases and J 4 bases, leaving 11 bases between the germline ends. The germline gives CDR1 SGHTS, CDR2 YDEGEE. The CDR3 sequence is CASSSRAAYNEQFF. CDR3 nucleotide sequence: TGTGCCAGCAGCTCCCGGGCGGCTTACAATGAGCAGTTCTTC. Full variable domain (rest looked up from reference TRBV5-8 and TRBJ2-1): EAGVTQSPTHLIKTRGQQATLRCSPISGHTSVYWYQQALGLGLQFLLWYDEGEERNRGNFPPRFSGRQFPNYSSELNVNALELEDSALYLCASSSRAAYNEQFFGPGTRLTVL.

The J gene is TRBJ2-3, the V gene TRBV19; no firm D call. Trimming removed 5 bases at V and 2 bases at J, with 5 bases between. In germline, CDR1 is LNHDA, CDR2 SQIVND (reference sequence). The CDR3 sequence is 12 residues long. CDR3 sequence reads: CASSWDTDTQYF. The CDR3 DNA sequence: TGTGCCAGTAGTTGGGACACAGATACGCAGTATTTT.

The V gene is TRBV5-4, the J gene TRBJ1-1; no clear D gene. Trimming stripped 0 bases from V and 1 base from J, with 13 bases between. The CDR3 length is 16 residues. Looked up from germline, CDR1 is SGHNT and CDR2 is YYREEE (reference sequence). The CDR3 loop is CASSLEHLRPNTEAFF. The CDR3, as DNA: TGTGCCAGCAGCTTGGAGCACCTCCGCCCGAACACTGAAGCTTTCTTT.

This chain uses TRBV7-2 with TRBJ2-3, with 9 bases matching TRBD2. CDR3 length equals 15 residues. V lost 6 bases, J lost 0 bases, and 4 bases stayed unmatched. CDR1 SGHTA and CDR2 FQGNSA come from the germline V gene. The CDR3 DNA is TGTGCCAGCAGGAAAACTAGCGGGAGCACAGATACGCAGTATTTT. It specifies CASRKTSGSTDTQYF.

The V call is TRBV18, the J call TRBJ2-3; D gene ambiguous. The CDR3 totals 15 residues. Germline CDR1 is KGHSH and CDR2 is LQKENI. The germline V and J ends were trimmed by 2 bases and 0 bases, with 9 bases remaining between them. CDR3 coding DNA: TGTGCCAGCTCACCATTAGCCGCTAGCACAGATACGCAGTATTTT. Translating it yields CASSPLAASTDTQYF.

V usage is TRBV4-3 and J usage is TRBJ1-2, with TRBD1 as a possible D gene (6 bases). Trimming removed 0 bases at V and 5 bases at J, with 19 bases between. CDR1 is LGHNA, CDR2 YSLEER, per germline. CDR3 size: 17 residues. This CDR3 reads CASSQDVKAGGRYGYTF. CDR3 sequence (DNA): TGCGCCAGCAGCCAAGACGTAAAGGCTGGGGGCCGGTATGGCTACACCTTC.

This chain links TRBV5-1 with TRBJ2-1; 8 positions agree with TRBD2. Trimming took 2 bases from V and 2 from J; bases not matched to a gene: 3. The CDR3 sequence is 15 residues long. Germline V gives CDR1 SGHRS, CDR2 YFSETQ. The CDR3 region is CASSFAGGTYNEQFF. CDR3 sequence (DNA): TGCGCCAGCAGCTTCGCGGGAGGAACCTACAATGAGCAGTTCTTC.

The rearrangement joins TRBV7-2 to TRBJ2-2, with D tentatively TRBD2 (6 bases). V was pared by 2 bases and J by 6 bases, with 10 bases between. The CDR3 length is 14 residues. Germline loops: CDR1 SGHTA, CDR2 FQGNSA. For the CDR3, the DNA is TGTGCCAGCAGCTTAAATTGGGGGGCCGGGGAGCTGTTTTTT. Encoded protein: CASSLNWGAGELFF.

This chain connects TRBV20-1 to TRBJ1-2; D is possibly TRBD1 (5 bases). The V end was cut by 6 bases, the J end by 8 bases, with 13 bases between. The CDR3 length is 11 residues. Per germline, CDR1 DFQATT and CDR2 SNEGSKA (reference sequence). CDR3 nucleotide sequence: TGCAGTGCGCCTCGGGACTGGGGCTACACCTTC. It specifies CSAPRDWGYTF.

This clone has more than one count but fewer than ten. V and J are TRBV5-1 and TRBJ2-5; the D gene is possibly TRBD1 (6 bases). Germline loops: CDR1 SGHRS, CDR2 YFSETQ. Trimming pared 4 bases from V and 0 bases from J, leaving 22 bases between. The CDR3 spans 18 residues. CDR3 protein: CASSRRSEDSTYQETQYF. CDR3 nucleotide sequence: TGCGCCAGCAGCAGGAGGTCGGAGGACAGCACGTACCAAGAGACCCAGTACTTC.

The chain joins TRBV6-4 to TRBJ2-6; D may be TRBD1 (5 bases). V lost 0 bases to trimming and J lost 0 bases, with 12 bases between them. The length of the CDR3 is 18 residues. From germline, CDR1 is MRHNA and CDR2 SNTAGT. CDR3 sequence (DNA): TGTGCCAGCAGTGACTCGAGTAGGGGTTTCTCTGGGGCCAACGTCCTGACTTTC. Its protein is CASSDSSRGFSGANVLTF.

The chain combines TRBV2 with TRBJ1-1; 7 bases are a match to TRBD1. This CDR3 is built from 12 residues. The trim removed 4 bases at V and 7 bases at J, leaving 3 bases unmatched. Per the germline V gene, CDR1 is SNHLY and CDR2 is FYNNEI. CDR3 sequence: CASSVGQYEAFF. The CDR3, as DNA: TGTGCCAGCAGTGTGGGACAGTATGAAGCTTTCTTT.

The count of this clone is one. V gene TRBV4-1 combines with J gene TRBJ1-4, with a weak D call TRBD1 (5 bases). This CDR3 is 15 amino acids long. Germline CDR1 MGHRA, CDR2 YSYEKL. The V end was cut by 5 bases, the J end by 3 bases, with 13 bases between. The CDR3 spells CASSLTDSPNEKLFF. CDR3 in DNA: TGCGCCAGCAGCTTAACCGACAGCCCTAATGAAAAACTGTTTTTT.

The V call is TRBV28, the J call TRBJ1-2, with D maybe TRBD1 (6 bases). The germline V and J ends were trimmed by 11 bases and 4 bases, with 11 bases remaining between them. Germline V gene data show CDR1 as MDHEN and CDR2 as SYDVKM. The length of the CDR3 is 11 residues. CDR3 residues: CAAGDTYGYTF. CDR3 coding DNA: TGTGCCGCCGGGGACACCTATGGCTACACCTTC.

The V and J genes are TRBV2 and TRBJ2-5; the D gene is possibly TRBD1 (5 bases). The V and J ends lost 6 bases and 5 bases respectively, with 13 bases between them. The germline V gene has CDR1 SNHLY and CDR2 FYNNEI. There are 13 residues in the CDR3. The CDR3 loop reads CASSNGAAETQYF. CDR3 nucleotide sequence: TGTGCCAGCAGCAATGGGGCCGCGGAGACCCAGTACTTC.

The V gene is TRBV29-1, the J gene TRBJ2-7, with 8 bases matching TRBD2. With V trimmed by 1 base and J by 2 bases, 4 bases remained unmatched. CDR3 length: 14 amino acids. Germline values: CDR1 SQVTM, CDR2 ANQGSEA. The chain's CDR3 is CSVEGRGGPYEQYF. CDR3 in DNA: TGCAGCGTTGAAGGTCGGGGGGGCCCCTACGAGCAGTACTTC.

This clone was found once. The genes are TRBV18 and TRBJ2-3, with 10 bases aligning to TRBD2. Germline V gene data show CDR1 as KGHSH and CDR2 as LQKENI. The junction had 16 bases not matched to a gene; V was cut back by 4 bases and J by 6 bases. The CDR3 consists of 18 residues. This chain's CDR3 is CASSHGGGTSEVSDTQYF. The DNA of the CDR3 is TGTGCCAGCTCACACGGAGGGGGGACTAGCGAGGTTTCCGATACGCAGTATTTT. Full variable domain (missing parts from reference TRBV18 and TRBJ2-3): NAGVMQNPRHLVRRRGQEARLRCSPMKGHSHVYWYRQLPEEGLKFMVYLQKENIIDESGMPKERFSAEFPKEGPSILRIQQVVRGDSAAYFCASSHGGGTSEVSDTQYFGPGTRLTVL.

This rearrangement joins TRBV19 to TRBJ2-3, with D unclear. The germline V and J ends were trimmed by 3 bases and 0 bases, with 10 bases remaining between them. Germline CDR1 and CDR2: LNHDA and SQIVND (reference sequence). This CDR3 region has 15 residues. The CDR3 spells CASSIDRKSTDTQYF. CDR3 nucleotide sequence: TGTGCCAGTAGTATTGATAGGAAAAGCACAGATACGCAGTATTTT. Using reference TRBV19 and TRBJ2-3 for the parts outside the CDR3, the full variable domain is DGGITQSPKYLFRKEGQNVTLSCEQNLNHDAMYWYRQDPGQGLRLIYYSQIVNDFQKGDIAEGYSVSREKKESFPLTVTSAQKNPTAFYLCASSIDRKSTDTQYFGPGTRLTVL.

J is TRBJ2-5 and V is TRBV10-1; unclear D gene. Trimming took off 2 bases at V and 1 base at J, with 5 bases between the two ends. The length of the CDR3 is 13 residues. The germline CDR1 and CDR2 sequences are WNHNN and SYGVQD (reference sequence). The CDR3 loop reads CASSERAQETQYF. The CDR3 DNA follows: TGCGCCAGCAGTGAGAGGGCCCAAGAGACCCAGTACTTC.

The chain employs TRBV5-4 and TRBJ2-1, with no clear D. Looked up from germline, CDR1 is SGHNT and CDR2 is YYREEE (reference sequence). V dropped 6 bases and J dropped 8 bases, with 9 bases sitting between them. The CDR3 has 11 residues. Here the CDR3 DNA reads TGTGCCAGCACCGCACGCGATGAGCAGTTCTTC. This codes for CASTARDEQFF.

This clone showed up just once. The genes are TRBV2 and TRBJ1-4, with a tentative D call TRBD1 (5 bases). Germline CDR1 is SNHLY and CDR2 is FYNNEI. This CDR3 comprises 16 residues. V was shortened by 2 bases and J by 1 base, with 11 bases between the two germline ends. In DNA, the CDR3 is TGTGCCAGCAGTGAAAGAACTAGGGGAACTAATGAAAAACTGTTTTTT. Translating gives CASSERTRGTNEKLFF.

The genes are TRBV28 and TRBJ1-5, with D unresolved. V dropped 6 bases and J dropped 7 bases, with 10 bases sitting between them. The V gene's germline CDR1 is MDHEN and CDR2 SYDVKM. The CDR3 runs 12 residues. The CDR3 region is CASRPYSQPQHF. DNA for the CDR3: TGTGCCAGCAGACCATACAGCCAGCCCCAGCATTTT.

J is TRBJ1-1 and V is TRBV5-6, with 7 positions matching TRBD1. The CDR3 runs 15 residues. Germline CDR1 is SGHDT and CDR2 is YYEEEE. Unmatched junction bases numbered 5, after V lost 2 bases and J lost 1 base. The CDR3 loop reads CASSFFQGGNTEAFF. The CDR3 nucleotides are TGTGCCAGCAGCTTTTTTCAGGGGGGGAACACTGAAGCTTTCTTT.

This clone came up a few times. The CDR3 bases are TGCGCCAGCAGCCAAGAAGGGGACAGGGGCGAGCAGTACTTC. It translates to CASSQEGDRGEQYF. This sequence joins TRBV4-3 and TRBJ2-7; TRBD1 matches at 10 bases. Germline CDR1 LGHNA, CDR2 YSLEER. The trim removed 0 bases at V and 6 bases at J, leaving 2 bases unmatched. The CDR3 runs to 14 residues.

The gene calls are TRBV6-5 and TRBJ1-3; D is unclear. Germline-derived CDR1 and CDR2 are MNHEY and SVGAGI. CDR3 length: 13 residues. Trimming left V 6 bases short and J 4 bases short, with 10 bases between. For the CDR3, the DNA is TGTGCCAGCAGCTCAAATTGGGGAAACACCATATATTTT. Its protein product is CASSSNWGNTIYF.

This chain joins TRBV2 and TRBJ1-3; 8 bases line up with TRBD1. Trimming cost V 4 bases and J 7 bases; bases outside gene matches: 12. Germline V gene data show CDR1 as SNHLY and CDR2 as FYNNEI. The CDR3 covers 16 residues. CDR3 protein: CASSVAGGTFLNTIYF. As DNA, the CDR3 is TGTGCCAGCAGTGTTGCAGGGGGCACATTTCTGAACACCATATATTTT.

V gene TRBV7-9 combines with J gene TRBJ1-4; weak D call: TRBD1 (6 bases). Germline V lookup: CDR1 SEHNR, CDR2 FQNEAQ (reference sequence). Deletions cut 4 bases from V and 8 bases from J, with 14 bases between. The CDR3 is 14 residues long. The CDR3 nucleotides read TGTGCCAGCAGCTATTCACAGGGAAACGAAAAACTGTTTTTT. Protein: CASSYSQGNEKLFF.